Listed here are 3 T cell receptor beta chains from one sample, sequenced in a study of T cells in Graves' hyperthyroidism and ophthalmopathy. The TCR beta CDR3 regions underwent amplification using RNA transcripts as the source. Carried out on the TCR CDR3, a first-round RT-PCR used the HTBI primer set. TCRdb used MiXCR to reprocess the multiplex PCR reads, holding one entry per CDR3 protein. The profile covers about 640,000 distinct CDR3 sequences, with 45% appearing a single time and about 7.7% taken by the ten largest. The sample was peripheral blood or thyroid tissue (not recorded which). All receptors derive from an adult man with Graves' disease, either hyperthyroidism or ophthalmopathy (not recorded which).

This clonotype was seen repeatedly, ten times or more. The chain joins TRBV5-1 to TRBJ2-2; TRBD1 agrees at 7 bases. Germline values: CDR1 SGHRS, CDR2 YFSETQ. There are 15 residues in the CDR3. With V trimmed by 3 bases and J by 5 bases, 7 bases remained unmatched. CDR3 coding DNA: TGCGCCAGCAGCTCAGGACAGGCCGGGACCGGGGAGCTGTTTTTT. Residues: CASSSGQAGTGELFF.

The chain recombines TRBV7-9 with TRBJ2-5; 16 bases agree with TRBD2. This CDR3 is 17 amino acids long. Per the germline V gene, CDR1 is SEHNR and CDR2 is FQNEAQ (reference sequence). After removal of 5 bases from V and 4 bases from J, the junction contained 7 bases not matched to a gene. The CDR3 region has the DNA TGTGCCAGCAGCCCGGGACTAGCGGGGGGGCAGGGAGAGACCCAGTACTTC. This gives the protein CASSPGLAGGQGETQYF.

On this clonotype: A single base separates this from a much larger clone, so it may be a read error. The rearrangement links TRBV20-1 to TRBJ2-5; D is undetermined. This CDR3 is built from 12 residues. The germline V and J ends were trimmed by 7 bases and 5 bases, with 14 bases remaining between them. Germline CDR1 reads DFQATT; CDR2 reads SNEGSKA (reference sequence). For the CDR3, the DNA is TGCAGTGTCACCAATGAGTGGGAGACCCAGTACTTC. Protein product: CSVTNEWETQYF.